The sequence of this T cell receptor beta chain was determined in a study of blood T cells in healthy people across ages. General study results and limits: A strong correlation was found between TCR beta diversity and the percentage of naive T cells.

At least 6 million PBMCs were isolated per sample. Concerning this clonotype itself: Its specificity is unknown.

V lost 8 bases, J lost 4 bases, and 17 bases lay in between. Germline CDR1 MDHEN, CDR2 SYDVKM. This CDR3 comprises 14 residues. Alongside a J-beta primer mix, a sample-barcoded 5' primer served in a second PCR lasting roughly 6 to 11 cycles. TCRdb called the 5' RACE reads again in MiXCR, with one record for every CDR3 protein. The data hold 550,000 to 750,000 distinct CDR3 sequences, with about 21% observed a single time. This TCR came from a man aged 65 to 85 in good health. V and J are TRBV28 and TRBJ2-5; D may be TRBD2 (6 bases). Sequenced: blood. This CDR3 reads CASGSGGMLETQYF. Written as DNA, the CDR3 is TGTGCCAGCGGTTCAGGCGGGATGCTAGAGACCCAGTACTTC.